The 23 T cell receptor beta chains listed next were all sequenced from one sample in a study of blood T cell repertoires in COVID-19. Sequenced by immunoSEQ multiplex PCR; TCRdb stores in-frame clones only, minus some. The sample yields about 120,000 clones, over 75% seen once. The specimen sequenced was peripheral blood. These receptors were collected from a man between 65 and 85 years old with active or convalescent COVID-19.

V usage is TRBV5-8 and J usage is TRBJ2-3; D possibly corresponds to TRBD1 (6 bases). The ends were cut back, 6 bases at V and 5 bases at J, with 16 bases in the middle. The CDR3 contains 14 residues. In germline, CDR1 is SGHTS, CDR2 YDEGEE. Here the CDR3 DNA reads TGTGCCAGCACCACGGGACAATGGATAGATACGCAGTATTTT. Translation: CASTTGQWIDTQYF.

The chain couples TRBV10-3 to TRBJ2-7; 8 bases match TRBD2. The CDR3 consists of 16 residues. Unmatched junction bases numbered 14, after V lost 3 bases and J lost 7 bases. Germline CDR1 reads ENHRY; CDR2 reads SYGVKD. CDR3 nucleotide sequence: TGTGCCATCAGTGACTCCCCAGCGGGAGAAGGAAATGAGCAGTACTTC. Translating gives CAISDSPAGEGNEQYF.

The genes are TRBV5-1 and TRBJ2-2; TRBD1 agrees at 8 bases. CDR1 and CDR2 from the germline V gene are SGHRS and YFSETQ. CDR3 length: 16 amino acids. The V and J ends lost 4 bases and 6 bases, in that order; junction bases with no gene match: 11. CDR3 bases: TGCGCCAGCAGCCCAATACCCGCGACAGGGGCCGGGGAGCTGTTTTTT. The encoded protein is CASSPIPATGAGELFF.

The chain is built from TRBV6-2 or TRBV6-3 and TRBJ2-1, with a tentative D call TRBD1 (5 bases). The germline V and J ends were trimmed by 5 bases and 3 bases, with 8 bases remaining between them. The germline CDR1 and CDR2 sequences are MNHEY and SVGEGT. CDR3 length: 13 amino acids. The CDR3, as DNA: TGTGCCAGCAGTACACAGGACTACAATGAGCAGTTCTTC. This sequence encodes CASSTQDYNEQFF.

The chain recombines TRBV6-1 with TRBJ1-6; no clear D. Per the germline V gene, CDR1 is MNHNS and CDR2 is SASEGT. This CDR3 is built from 17 residues. V was pared by 3 bases and J by 7 bases, with 19 bases between. This chain's CDR3 is CASSDGSGVGPNSPLHF. The CDR3 bases are TGTGCCAGCAGTGACGGGAGTGGAGTAGGTCCCAATTCACCCCTCCACTTT.

V gene TRBV28 combines with J gene TRBJ1-4; 9 nucleotides match TRBD1. This CDR3 region has 15 residues. J gave up 7 bases and V 2 bases, and 5 bases lay outside the gene matches. Germline CDR1 and CDR2: MDHEN and SYDVKM. This CDR3 is CASSLGGQGPEKLFF. CDR3 nucleotide sequence: TGTGCCAGCAGTTTAGGGGGACAGGGCCCTGAAAAACTGTTTTTT.

The rearrangement joins TRBV4-1 to TRBJ2-5; 9 nucleotides line up with TRBD1. J lost 4 bases, V lost 1 base, and 10 bases had no gene match. The V gene's germline CDR1 is MGHRA and CDR2 YSYEKL. The CDR3 contains 17 residues. This chain's CDR3 is CASSQVGRTGESETQYF. CDR3 DNA sequence: TGCGCCAGCAGCCAAGTGGGGAGGACAGGGGAATCAGAGACCCAGTACTTC.

V and J are TRBV6-6 and TRBJ1-4, with D perhaps TRBD1 (5 bases). There are 12 residues in the CDR3. Germline assignment: CDR1 MNHNY and CDR2 SVGAGI (reference sequence). Trimming pared 1 base from V and 8 bases from J, leaving 5 bases between. DNA for the CDR3: TGTGCCAGCAGTTACTACAGGGAAAAACTGTTTTTT. As protein: CASSYYREKLFF.

The chain uses TRBV5-5 and TRBJ1-4; TRBD1 matches 7 bases. J lost 6 bases, V lost 4 bases, and 9 bases had no gene match. This CDR3 is built from 15 residues. Germline V gene lookup returns CDR1 SGHKS and CDR2 YYEKEE (reference sequence). The CDR3 nucleotides read TGTGCCAGCAGCAAGAGACAGGGAATAGATGAAAAACTGTTTTTT. It is translated as CASSKRQGIDEKLFF.

The gene calls are TRBV29-1 and TRBJ2-7, with TRBD1 matching over 7 bases. CDR3 length: 13 residues. The germline V gene encodes CDR1 SQVTM and CDR2 ANQGSEA. V gave up 3 bases and J gave up 2 bases; unmatched junction bases: 4. The CDR3 DNA is TGCAGCGTTGAGAATCAGGGGGCCTACGAGCAGTACTTC. Its protein product is CSVENQGAYEQYF.

V is TRBV5-6 and J is TRBJ2-3; D remains unclear. Looked up from germline, CDR1 is SGHDT and CDR2 is YYEEEE. This CDR3 contains 14 residues. V was cut by 2 bases and J by 1 base, with 8 bases left in between. CDR3 region: CASSFNQGTDTQYF. The CDR3 nucleotides are TGTGCCAGCAGCTTTAATCAGGGCACAGATACGCAGTATTTT.

This chain connects TRBV19 to TRBJ2-4, with 8 bases aligning to TRBD2. Unmatched junction bases numbered 10, after V lost 3 bases and J lost 0 bases. Per the germline V gene, CDR1 is LNHDA and CDR2 is SQIVND (reference sequence). CDR3 size: 18 residues. CDR3 DNA sequence: TGTGCCAGTAGTATCGACCCGGGGGGGGTGGCAGCCAAAAACATTCAGTACTTC. This translates into CASSIDPGGVAAKNIQYF.

The rearrangement uses TRBV10-3 and TRBJ2-2; D is unclear. The CDR3 loop spans 13 amino acids. Trimming removed 5 bases from V and 5 bases from J, with 9 bases in between. Germline-derived CDR1 and CDR2 are ENHRY and SYGVKD. The CDR3 nucleotides are TGTGCCATCAGTTCCGGTAGAACCGGGGAGCTGTTTTTT. It is translated as CAISSGRTGELFF.

The chain recombines TRBV6-1 with TRBJ1-2; 7 nucleotides match TRBD1. This CDR3 has 14 amino acids. The V gene end was trimmed by 3 bases and the J gene end by 1 base; junction bases not matched to a gene: 2. Germline V gives CDR1 MNHNS, CDR2 SASEGT. DNA of the CDR3: TGTGCCAGCAGTGACCGGGACAGTAACTATGGCTACACCTTC. Its translation: CASSDRDSNYGYTF.

A word on this clone: A much larger clone is a single base away; this may be a read error. This chain joins TRBV5-6 and TRBJ1-2; 7 bases are shared with TRBD1. J gave up 4 bases and V 4 bases, and 4 bases lay outside the gene matches. This CDR3 has 13 residues. The germline V gene encodes CDR1 SGHDT and CDR2 YYEEEE. The CDR3 nucleotides are TGTGCCAGCAGCCCCGGGACAGCCTATGGCTACACCTTC. It is translated as CASSPGTAYGYTF.

V usage is TRBV2 and J usage is TRBJ1-4; TRBD1 matches 8 bases. V lost 4 bases and J lost 11; bases outside the gene matches: 9. The CDR3 has 14 amino acids. The germline gives CDR1 SNHLY, CDR2 FYNNEI. The CDR3: CASSARQGFGKLFF. The CDR3 nucleotides are TGTGCCAGCAGTGCCCGACAGGGGTTCGGTAAACTGTTTTTT.

V and J are TRBV27 and TRBJ1-1, with D possibly being TRBD1 (5 bases). Germline CDR1 is MNHEY and CDR2 is SMNVEV (reference sequence). The CDR3 spans 15 residues. The germline V and J ends were trimmed by 4 bases and 0 bases, with 12 bases remaining between them. The CDR3 sequence: CASSSGDSMNTEAFF. The DNA for the CDR3 is TGTGCCAGCAGTTCCGGCGACAGTATGAACACTGAAGCTTTCTTT.

This chain uses TRBV6-4 with TRBJ2-1, with 9 nucleotides matching TRBD1. CDR3 length: 14 residues. Germline V CDR1 and CDR2: MRHNA, SNTAGT. With 4 bases clipped from V and 9 bases from J, the junction kept 7 bases outside the gene matches. CDR3 residues: CASSARTGEGEQFF. For the CDR3, the DNA is TGTGCCAGCAGTGCCCGGACAGGGGAAGGTGAGCAGTTCTTC.

V usage is TRBV29-1 and J usage is TRBJ2-5; 9 bases line up with TRBD1. The V gene end was trimmed by 7 bases and the J gene end by 4 bases; junction bases not matched to a gene: 7. The CDR3 spans 13 residues. CDR1 is SQVTM and CDR2 is ANQGSEA in the germline V gene. CDR3 coding DNA: TGCAGCGGGACGGACAGGGGAAGAGAGACCCAGTACTTC. Protein sequence: CSGTDRGRETQYF.

The chain recombines TRBV2 with TRBJ2-4; TRBD2 agrees at 8 bases. The V gene end was trimmed by 5 bases and the J gene end by 8 bases; junction bases not matched to a gene: 8. Germline V gene sequence: CDR1 SNHLY, CDR2 FYNNEI. The CDR3 consists of 14 residues. The CDR3 reads CASSLRTSGDIQYF. The CDR3, as DNA: TGTGCCAGCAGTCTCAGAACTAGCGGTGACATTCAGTACTTC. Full variable domain (outside the CDR3, taken from reference TRBV2 and TRBJ2-4): EPEVTQTPSHQVTQMGQEVILRCVPISNHLYFYWYRQILGQKVEFLVSFYNNEISEKSEIFDDQFSVERPDGSNFTLKIRSTKLEDSAMYFCASSLRTSGDIQYFGAGTRLSVL.

The rearrangement links TRBV28 to TRBJ1-3; D perhaps matches TRBD1 (6 bases). The CDR3 runs to 17 residues. The germline V gene has CDR1 MDHEN and CDR2 SYDVKM. Trimming left V 3 bases short and J 0 bases short, with 15 bases between. The CDR3 bases are TGTGCCAGCAGTTTCCCTACAGGGACCCGCTCTGGAAACACCATATATTTT. This sequence encodes CASSFPTGTRSGNTIYF.

The chain recombines TRBV27 with TRBJ2-1, with 8 bases aligning to TRBD1. This CDR3 region has 17 residues. V shed 4 bases and J 8 bases; nucleotides not matched to a gene: 16. The germline V gene has CDR1 MNHEY and CDR2 SMNVEV (reference sequence). CDR3 region: CASSSRPKDRARDEQFF. The CDR3 coding sequence is TGTGCCAGCAGTTCACGACCGAAGGACAGGGCACGCGATGAGCAGTTCTTC.

This clone was seen a few times. The J gene is TRBJ2-7, the V gene TRBV27; TRBD1 aligns across 7 bases. The CDR3 length is 14 residues. Losses at the gene ends were 1 base for V and 2 bases for J; bases not matched to a gene: 2. The germline V gene encodes CDR1 MNHEY and CDR2 SMNVEV (reference sequence). The CDR3 is CASSLWQGAYEQYF. The CDR3 bases are TGTGCCAGCAGTTTATGGCAGGGGGCCTACGAGCAGTACTTC.